A selection of T cell receptor beta chains follows, all from one sample in a study of radiotherapy plus CTLA-4 blockade in lung cancer. TCRdb's copy holds only in-frame clones and misses some; the assay was immunoSEQ multiplex PCR. The sample has 75,000 to 95,000 clones, around 72% seen once. The sample was peripheral blood, taken from a patient treated with radiotherapy plus ipilimumab. Source of these receptors: a human donor with non-small cell lung cancer that progressed on radiotherapy plus ipilimumab. Each CDR3 is given with its conserved first and last residue. A D gene is named only where the DNA matches it firmly. The size field is filled for only some rows; it gives once, few, many or a size class.

>TRBV28|TRBD1|few|TRBJ1-2
TGTGCCAGCAGCCCCGGGACAGGCCTATCTAACCCCTATGGCTACACCTTC
CASSPGTGLSNPYGYTF
>TRBV6-1|.|.|TRBJ2-2
TGTGCCAGCAGTCCATCGGCGTCCACCGGGGAGCTGTTTTTT
CASSPSASTGELFF
>TRBV7-2|TRBD2|.|TRBJ2-5
TGTGCCAGCAGCACCGGACTAGCGGGGGGCACGGTGGAGACCCAGTACTTC
CASSTGLAGGTVETQYF
>TRBV29-1|TRBD1|once|TRBJ1-2
TGCAGCGCTGGTACAGGGGAAGCCTATGGCTACACCTTC
CSAGTGEAYGYTF
>TRBV7-7|.|.|TRBJ2-5
TGTGCTAGCAGCCCGCGAGGGTCGACCGAAGAGACCCAGTACTTC
CASSPRGSTEETQYF
>TRBV30|TRBD1|.|TRBJ2-7
TGTGCCTCCACGACGGGACAGGGTATCTACGAGCAGTACTTC
CASTTGQGIYEQYF
>TRBV21-1|.|once|TRBJ2-3
TGTGCCAGCAGCTCATGGACTAGCGGGAGCACGTATACGCAGTATTTT
CASSSWTSGSTYTQYF
>TRBV18|TRBD1|.|TRBJ1-4
TGTGCCAGCTCACCACGCGGGACAGGCTTGTTTTTT
CASSPRGTGLFF
>TRBV28|TRBD1|.|TRBJ1-2
TGTGCCAGCAGTTCGATTGGAGGGGGCGATTATGGCTACACCTTC
CASSSIGGGDYGYTF
>TRBV27|.|.|TRBJ1-1
TGTGCCAGCAGTTTCGGGCAGTTGAACACTGAAGCTTTCTTT
CASSFGQLNTEAFF
>TRBV28|.|.|TRBJ1-6
TGTGCCAGCAGGAGGGGGGGGGTTCGGCGGAATTCACCCCTCCACTTT
CASRRGGVRRNSPLHF
>TRBV9|TRBD1|.|TRBJ2-2
TGTGCCAGCAGCGTAGAGACAGGGCGGACCGGGGAGCTGTTTTTT
CASSVETGRTGELFF
>TRBV7-6|TRBD2|many|TRBJ2-1
TGTGCCAGCAGCTTAACCCCGGGACTAGCGGAAACGCAGTTCTTC
CASSLTPGLAETQFF
>TRBV18|.|.|TRBJ2-7
TGTGCCAGCTCCCCTCCAGCGGACAGAGACGAGCAGTACTTC
CASSPPADRDEQYF
>TRBV18|.|many|TRBJ1-1
TGTGCCAGCTCACCAGGGAGACACGGAGAAGCTTTCTTT
CASSPGRHGEAFF
>TRBV5-4|.|.|TRBJ2-3
TGTGCCAGCAGCTTGACCGTGACGGGCACAGATACGCAGTATTTT
CASSLTVTGTDTQYF
>TRBV4-1|.|.|TRBJ1-1
TGCGCCAGCAGCCAAGACTCGTCGGGGCCCAGAGCCACTGAAGCTTTCTTT
CASSQDSSGPRATEAFF
>TRBV10-3|TRBD1|.|TRBJ1-2
TGTGCCATCAGACAGGGGGCCGCTAACTATGGCTACACCTTC
CAIRQGAANYGYTF
>TRBV27|TRBD2|.|TRBJ2-7
TGTGCCAGCAGTTTATCCGAGCGGGGGCCTTACGAGCAGTACTTC
CASSLSERGPYEQYF
>TRBV13|TRBD1|few|TRBJ1-2
TGTGCCAGCAGCTTAAGGGGGCGCGGCTATGGCTACACCTTC
CASSLRGRGYGYTF
>TRBV9|TRBD2|.|TRBJ2-7
TGTGCCAGCAGCGTAGGGACTAGCGCGACCTACGAGCAGTACTTC
CASSVGTSATYEQYF
>TRBV7-9|.|.|TRBJ2-1
TGTGCCAGCAGCGTCCTAGAAGATGAGCAGTTCTTC
CASSVLEDEQFF
>TRBV28|.|.|TRBJ2-7
TGTGCCAGCAGGTCCCCCGGGGGAGGGGGCGAGCAGTACTTC
CASRSPGGGGEQYF
>TRBV27|.|.|TRBJ1-1
TGTGCCAGCACCCGGGACGTGAACACTGAAGCTTTCTTT
CASTRDVNTEAFF
>TRBV5-6|.|once|TRBJ1-4
TGTGCCAGCAGTCCCGCGGGGGGGAGTCAAGAAAAACTGTTTTTT
CASSPAGGSQEKLFF
>TRBV28|.|.|TRBJ2-7
TGTGCCAGCAGTTCCCTGACAGCACACTACGAGCAGTACTTC
CASSSLTAHYEQYF
>TRBV10-1|TRBD2|.|TRBJ2-1
TGCGCCAGCAGTGAGAACAGCGGGGGTTACAATGAGCAGTTCTTC
CASSENSGGYNEQFF
>TRBV7-6|.|once|TRBJ2-3
TGTGCCAGCAGCCTCGCGGCGGAGGGCACAGATACGCAGTATTTT
CASSLAAEGTDTQYF
>TRBV2|.|.|TRBJ1-1
TGTGCCAGCAGTGAAGCAGGCAACACTGAAGCTTTCTTT
CASSEAGNTEAFF
>TRBV19|.|few|TRBJ1-1
TGTGCCAGTAGTATAGAAGGGGTCACTGAAGCTTTCTTT
CASSIEGVTEAFF
>TRBV29-1|.|.|TRBJ2-3
TGCAGCGTTGTGGGCGACAGGAACACAGATACGCAGTATTTT
CSVVGDRNTDTQYF
>TRBV27|.|.|TRBJ2-7
TGTGCCAGCAGGGGGACTGCCACAATCGAGCAGTACTTC
CASRGTATIEQYF
>TRBV4-2|.|.|TRBJ2-7
TGTGCCAGCAGCCAAGATGAGAGGACGTACGAGCAGTACTTC
CASSQDERTYEQYF
>TRBV19|.|.|TRBJ2-3
TGTGCCAGTAGTATAGTACCGGGGGGCAAAGATACGCAGTATTTT
CASSIVPGGKDTQYF
>TRBV4-3|.|.|TRBJ1-1
TGCGCCAGCAGCCCACAGGGAGGGAGGAACACTGAAGCTTTCTTT
CASSPQGGRNTEAFF
>TRBV10-3|.|few|TRBJ2-6
TGTGCCATCAGGACCCCTCGTGGGGAGACTGGGGCCAACGTCCTGACTTTC
CAIRTPRGETGANVLTF
>TRBV7-6|.|.|TRBJ2-7
TGTGCCAGCAGCTTAGCGCCAGGGGCCGAGCAGTACTTC
CASSLAPGAEQYF